Listed here are 27 T cell receptor beta chains from one sample, sequenced in a study of identical twins. TCRdb analysed the 5' RACE reads with MiXCR anew, one entry per CDR3 protein. The data contain a few hundred thousand distinct CDR3 sequences, around 8.8% of them seen just once; the ten biggest clones take up less than 4%. The data were also submitted as part of a second study, on yellow fever vaccine responses in identical twins.

The sequencing input was CD8+ T cells sorted from blood. The receptors come from a woman aged 18 to 35 in good health.

This clonotype was seen more than once but under ten times. The genes are TRBV11-1 and TRBJ2-2; D uncertain. The CDR3 consists of 18 residues. Trimming took off 0 bases at V and 3 bases at J, with 17 bases between the two ends. Per germline, CDR1 SGHAT and CDR2 FQDESV (reference sequence). CDR3 protein: CASSLALKGQEDTGELFF. As DNA, the CDR3 is TGTGCCAGCAGCTTAGCGTTGAAAGGCCAAGAGGACACCGGGGAGCTGTTTTTT.

In this sample, this clonotype turned up many times. The chain carries TRBV7-6 and TRBJ1-1; maybe TRBD1 (5 bases). Germline V lookup: CDR1 SGHVS, CDR2 FNYEAQ. The CDR3 contains 17 residues. V lost 5 bases and J 0 bases, leaving 19 bases between the germline ends. The CDR3 DNA reads TGTGCCAGCAGCACCCCCGGGACGCTAGGGGTGAACACTGAAGCTTTCTTT. This translates into CASSTPGTLGVNTEAFF.

This clonotype has a count of ten or more. The rearrangement joins TRBV7-3 to TRBJ2-1; D is possibly TRBD2 (7 bases). Germline V gene data show CDR1 as SGHTA and CDR2 as FQGTGA. V gave up 5 bases and J gave up 4 bases, with 21 bases separating them. This CDR3 is 17 amino acids long. The CDR3 is CASSLKPRTAGYNEQFF. The CDR3 DNA follows: TGTGCCAGCAGCCTCAAACCGAGGACAGCGGGGTACAATGAGCAGTTCTTC.

The gene calls are TRBV12-3 or TRBV12-4 and TRBJ2-2, with TRBD2 matching 7 bases. V trimming: 4 bases; J trimming: 6 bases; junction bases outside the gene matches: 8. The CDR3 has 15 residues. The CDR3 sequence: CASSSLHTSAGELFF. CDR3 nucleotide sequence: TGTGCCAGCAGTTCATTACATACTAGCGCCGGGGAGCTGTTTTTT.

Notes on this clonotype: One junction end does not reproduce the germline sequence, and a read error may be involved. The chain combines TRBV28 with TRBJ2-3; TRBD2 aligns across 12 bases. Germline loops: CDR1 MDHEN, CDR2 SYDVKM. The CDR3 contains 18 residues. The CDR3 bases are TGTGCCAGCAGGAGACCGGGACTAGCGGGTACCTTGGCAGATACCCAGTATTTT. Amino acid sequence: CASRRPGLAGTLADTQYF. Looking up the rest from reference TRBV28 and TRBJ2-3 gives the full variable domain: DVKVTQSSRYLVKRTGEKVFLECVQDMDHENMFWYRQDPGLGLRLIYFSYDVKMKEKGDIPEGYSVSREKKERFSLILESASTNQTSMYLCASRRPGLAGTLADTQYFGPGTRLTVL.

In this sample, this clonotype turned up a few times. The chain recombines TRBV7-3 with TRBJ2-3; no firm D call. The CDR3 length is 16 residues. The germline V and J ends were trimmed by 0 bases and 1 base, with 11 bases remaining between them. From germline, CDR1 is SGHTA and CDR2 FQGTGA. As DNA, the CDR3 is TGTGCCAGCAGCTTAACCTTCGGGCAGGGCACAGATACGCAGTATTTT. It is translated as CASSLTFGQGTDTQYF.

This clonotype was seen only a few times. The V and J genes are TRBV7-6 and TRBJ2-7; 7 bases are a match to TRBD2. The germline gives CDR1 SGHVS, CDR2 FNYEAQ. This CDR3 is built from 16 residues. Trimming cost V 1 base and J 6 bases; bases outside gene matches: 12. The CDR3 protein is CASSLVVAGPVSEQYF. Here the CDR3 DNA reads TGTGCCAGCAGCTTAGTGGTAGCGGGTCCCGTTTCCGAGCAGTACTTC.

This clonotype has at least ten counts. The chain uses TRBV29-1 and TRBJ2-1; 8 nucleotides align to TRBD1. Germline CDR1 is SQVTM and CDR2 is ANQGSEA. The CDR3 extends over 10 amino acids. J lost 8 bases, V lost 6 bases, and 0 bases had no gene match. Here the CDR3 DNA reads TGCAGCGTGACAGGGGATGAGCAGTTCTTC. Its translation: CSVTGDEQFF.

This clonotype was counted between two and nine times. V and J are TRBV12-3 or TRBV12-4 and TRBJ2-5, with 10 bases fitting TRBD1. CDR3 size: 15 residues. V trimming: 6 bases; J trimming: 1 base; junction bases outside the gene matches: 5. CDR3: CASSPTGGPQETQYF. Here the CDR3 DNA reads TGTGCCAGCAGCCCGACAGGGGGCCCCCAAGAGACCCAGTACTTC.

This clonotype was seen only a few times. The chain links TRBV4-1 to TRBJ2-5; D is perhaps TRBD1 or TRBD2 (5 bases each). The CDR3 runs 17 residues. The V end was cut by 0 bases, the J end by 2 bases, with 16 bases between. Germline CDR1 MGHRA, CDR2 YSYEKL. The CDR3 reads CASSQDASMGVQETQYF. Written as DNA, the CDR3 is TGCGCCAGCAGCCAAGACGCCTCGATGGGGGTGCAAGAGACCCAGTACTTC.

The gene calls are TRBV7-8 and TRBJ2-5; 12 bases line up with TRBD2. V shed 5 bases, J shed 2 bases, and the junction held 15 bases outside the gene matches. Germline loops: CDR1 SGHVS, CDR2 FQNEAQ. This CDR3 has 19 residues. In DNA, the CDR3 is TGTGCCAGCAGCAATCGACTAGCGGGAGAAGTCAAGGAACAAGAGACCCAGTACTTC. Its protein is CASSNRLAGEVKEQETQYF. The variable domain in full, completed from reference TRBV7-8 and TRBJ2-5, reads GAGVSQSPRYKVAKRGQDVALRCDPISGHVSLFWYQQALGQGPEFLTYFQNEAQLDKSGLPSDRFFAERPEGSVSTLKIQRTQQEDSAVYLCASSNRLAGEVKEQETQYFGPGTRLLVL.

This clonotype was counted a few times. The chain employs TRBV3-1 and TRBJ2-3, with D maybe TRBD1 (7 bases). V was shortened by 1 base and J by 2 bases, with 16 bases between the two germline ends. Looked up from germline, CDR1 is LGHDT and CDR2 is YNNKEL (reference sequence). This CDR3 spans 17 amino acids. CDR3 region: CASSQAGGDRHTDTQYF. Here the CDR3 DNA reads TGTGCCAGCAGCCAAGCAGGAGGGGACAGACACACAGATACGCAGTATTTT.

This chain connects TRBV7-2 to TRBJ2-1; maybe TRBD1 (5 bases). The CDR3 sequence is 17 residues long. Germline CDR1 is SGHTA and CDR2 is FQGNSA. Trimming left V 5 bases short and J 0 bases short, with 17 bases between. The CDR3 loop reads CASSPYSDRDSYNEQFF. CDR3 DNA sequence: TGTGCCAGCAGCCCCTACAGCGACAGAGACTCCTACAATGAGCAGTTCTTC.

This clonotype came up a few times. The chain couples TRBV13 to TRBJ2-1, with D perhaps assigned TRBD1 or TRBD2 (6 bases each). This CDR3 spans 16 amino acids. V lost 7 bases and J 7 bases, leaving 23 bases between the germline ends. Germline V gene data show CDR1 as PRHDT and CDR2 as FYEKMQ (reference sequence). CDR3 coding DNA: TGTGCCAGCAAACCCCCGGAGGGGGAGAGGGCAAATGAGCAGTTCTTC. Its protein is CASKPPEGERANEQFF.

This clonotype was detected a few times. This chain joins TRBV4-1 and TRBJ1-2; no reliable D call. Germline assignment: CDR1 MGHRA and CDR2 YSYEKL. The CDR3 runs 12 residues. Trimming took 0 bases from V and 8 from J, leaving 7 bases between them. DNA of the CDR3: TGCGCCAGCAGCCAAGACGGCGGGGGCTACACCTTC. This codes for CASSQDGGGYTF.

This clonotype was picked up a small number of times. CDR3 amino acids: CASSFLGFNEQYF. In DNA form, the CDR3 reads TGTGCCAGCAGTTTTTTGGGGTTCAACGAGCAGTACTTC. The chain joins TRBV12-3 or TRBV12-4 to TRBJ2-7; D gene unclear. The CDR3 length is 13 residues. Trimming took 3 bases from V and 5 from J, leaving 11 bases between them.

This clonotype was seen many times. The chain couples TRBV29-1 to TRBJ2-4; D remains ambiguous. The V and J ends lost 6 bases and 5 bases respectively, with 11 bases between them. From germline, CDR1 is SQVTM and CDR2 ANQGSEA. The length of the CDR3 is 12 residues. The CDR3 nucleotides are TGCAGCGTCCTTTACACAGAAAACATTCAGTACTTC. Translation gives CSVLYTENIQYF.

This clonotype was seen a few times. The chain recombines TRBV7-8 with TRBJ2-4, with D maybe TRBD1 (6 bases). Looked up from germline, CDR1 is SGHVS and CDR2 is FQNEAQ. The CDR3 contains 13 residues. Trimming shortened V by 5 bases and J by 8 bases, and 13 bases separated the two germline ends. The chain's CDR3 is CASSRAGADIQYF. The CDR3 DNA reads TGTGCCAGCAGCCGGGCAGGGGCGGACATTCAGTACTTC.

This chain links TRBV11-2 with TRBJ2-7; D gene uncertain. The CDR3 consists of 14 residues. Germline V gene lookup returns CDR1 SGHAT and CDR2 FQNNGV. V dropped 4 bases and J dropped 2 bases, with 12 bases sitting between them. The CDR3 DNA reads TGTGCCAGCAGCTCCAGGTTTGGGACCTACGAGCAGTACTTC. It translates to CASSSRFGTYEQYF. Combining the CDR3 with reference TRBV11-2 and TRBJ2-7 gives the whole variable domain EAGVAQSPRYKIIEKRQSVAFWCNPISGHATLYWYQQILGQGPKLLIQFQNNGVVDDSQLPKDRFSAERLKGVDSTLKIQPAKLEDSAVYLCASSSRFGTYEQYFGPGTRLTVT.

This clonotype was recorded a few times. The V call is TRBV15, the J call TRBJ2-1; TRBD2 matches 8 bases. This CDR3 has 15 amino acids. Germline V gives CDR1 LNHNV, CDR2 YYDKDF (reference sequence). V shed 6 bases, J shed 3 bases, and the junction held 7 bases outside the gene matches. The CDR3 protein is CATRLAGGDYNEQFF. The CDR3 DNA reads as TGTGCCACCAGACTGGCCGGGGGGGACTACAATGAGCAGTTCTTC.

This clonotype has a count of ten or more. The chain recombines TRBV6-2 or TRBV6-3 with TRBJ2-7; the match to TRBD2 covers 7 bases. CDR3 length equals 12 residues. Germline lookup yields CDR1 MNHEY and CDR2 SVGEGT. J lost 2 bases, V lost 10 bases, and 5 bases had no gene match. In nucleotides, the CDR3 is TGTGCCACCGGGACTACAGCCTACGAGCAGTACTTC. Its protein is CATGTTAYEQYF.

This clonotype was counted ten times or more. The chain has TRBV20-1 and TRBJ2-7; TRBD2 matches at 10 bases. Trimming at V came to 5 bases and at J to 7 bases, leaving 11 bases not matched to a gene. CDR3 length: 14 residues. From germline, CDR1 is DFQATT and CDR2 SNEGSKA (reference sequence). CDR3 region: CSAPGTSDSSEQYF. Written as DNA, the CDR3 is TGCAGTGCTCCCGGGACTAGCGACTCTTCTGAGCAGTACTTC.

The rearrangement links TRBV11-2 to TRBJ2-7; the match to TRBD2 covers 13 bases. Unmatched junction bases numbered 17, after V lost 4 bases and J lost 2 bases. The CDR3 runs 20 residues. Germline CDR1 and CDR2: SGHAT and FQNNGV. Written as DNA, the CDR3 is TGTGCCAGCAGCTCCCCGAGAGCGCGGACTAGCGGGAGTTCCCCCTACGAGCAGTACTTC. It encodes CASSSPRARTSGSSPYEQYF.

J is TRBJ1-4 and V is TRBV14; D remains ambiguous. V lost 0 bases and J lost 11, with 4 bases in between. Germline V gene sequence: CDR1 SGHDN, CDR2 FVKESK. This CDR3 spans 11 amino acids. This chain's CDR3 is CASSQEKKLFF. As DNA, the CDR3 is TGTGCCAGCAGCCAAGAAAAGAAACTGTTTTTT.

There are a few counts of this clonotype. The V and J genes are TRBV14 and TRBJ2-3; D remains ambiguous. Trimming stripped 2 bases from V and 6 bases from J, with 9 bases between. The CDR3 consists of 13 residues. Germline CDR1 and CDR2: SGHDN and FVKESK. The CDR3 nucleotides read TGTGCCAGCAGCCAATTTACTTCGGATACGCAGTATTTT. Translation: CASSQFTSDTQYF.

In its sample, this clonotype was seen a few times. The V call is TRBV27, the J call TRBJ2-1, with TRBD2 identical over 13 bases. From germline, CDR1 is MNHEY and CDR2 SMNVEV (reference sequence). CDR3 length equals 15 residues. V lost 4 bases and J lost 5; bases outside the gene matches: 2. The CDR3 loop reads CASSSTSGGDNEQFF. CDR3 bases: TGTGCCAGCAGTTCCACTAGCGGGGGGGACAATGAGCAGTTCTTC.

This clonotype occurred many times. The chain couples TRBV29-1 to TRBJ2-1, with D uncertain. V was shortened by 7 bases and J by 6 bases, with 19 bases between the two germline ends. From germline, CDR1 is SQVTM and CDR2 ANQGSEA. The CDR3 is made up of 14 amino acids. The chain's CDR3 is CSAPVQAAPNEQFF. In nucleotides, the CDR3 is TGCAGCGCCCCGGTCCAGGCCGCACCCAATGAGCAGTTCTTC.